The next 11 T cell receptor beta chains were all read from a single sample in a study of CXCR3-negative and CXCR3-positive naive CD8 T cells. Study-wide points: Naive cells positive for CXCR3 carried more hydrophobic TRB CDR3s than CXCR3-negative ones.

5' RACE with UMI labels generated the TRB cDNA libraries. TCRdb re-analyzed the 5' RACE reads; it lists each CDR3 protein once, without DNA. This table holds about 5,500 distinct CDR3 sequences. These receptors are not linked to any known antigen. The sample comprised naive CXCR3+ CD8+ T cells from blood. Subset reported: CD45RO-CCR7+CD27+CD95- naive CD8+ T cells expressing CXCR3 (TNR3+). The receptor set was obtained from a human donor in good health. Some clones in this sample may be carry-over from other donors' samples.

The CDR3 sequence is CASSSGSETYYEQYF. The V and J genes are TRBV2 and TRBJ2-7; the D gene TCRdb calls, TRBD2, cannot be checked with no DNA. This CDR3 region has 15 residues. The germline V gene has CDR1 SNHLY and CDR2 FYNNEI.

This clonotype registers medium-sized by frequency. The gene calls are TRBV7-6 and TRBJ2-3; without DNA, the TCRdb call of TRBD2 cannot be checked. The V gene's germline CDR1 is SGHVS and CDR2 FNYEAQ. This CDR3 comprises 17 residues. The chain's CDR3 is CASSLALAGSGTDTQYF.

Frequency places this clonotype as medium-sized. The genes are TRBV18 and TRBJ2-7; TCRdb lists TRBD2, though no DNA is available to test this call. The CDR3 runs to 15 residues. Germline values: CDR1 KGHSH, CDR2 LQKENI. The CDR3: CASSGPTGLLYEQYF.

Frequency places this clonotype as medium-sized. This sequence joins TRBV7-8 and TRBJ1-1. The germline CDR1 and CDR2 sequences are SGHVS and FQNEAQ. The CDR3 is 14 residues long. The CDR3 reads CASSPSKRVTEAFF.

This chain uses TRBV19 with TRBJ2-7; TCRdb returns TRBD2, unconfirmable since there is no DNA. CDR1 and CDR2 (germline): LNHDA, SQIVND (reference sequence). The CDR3 loop spans 12 amino acids. This chain's CDR3 is CASSPRSGEQYF.

This chain links TRBV6-5 with TRBJ2-7; the TCRdb call, TRBD2, lacks DNA for checking. The CDR3 spans 15 residues. Germline V gene sequence: CDR1 MNHEY, CDR2 SVGAGI. CDR3 region: CASSPWTSGSGEQYF.

This clonotype is labeled medium-sized based on frequency. The chain employs TRBV11-2 and TRBJ2-1; TCRdb lists TRBD2, though no DNA is available to test this call. Germline V gene lookup returns CDR1 SGHAT and CDR2 FQNNGV. The CDR3 has 13 amino acids. The CDR3 reads CASLLATYNEQFF.

The chain combines TRBV12-3 or TRBV12-4 with TRBJ2-1; TCRdb's assignment of TRBD2 cannot be checked, as there is no DNA. The CDR3 has 12 residues. CDR3 region: CASSEGLTEQFF.

The chain combines TRBV4-3 with TRBJ1-2. The CDR3 runs to 15 residues. Germline V lookup: CDR1 LGHNA, CDR2 YSLEER. CDR3: CASSQDVTSNYGYTF.

V gene TRBV27 combines with J gene TRBJ2-3; the TRBD1 assignment by TCRdb is unverifiable without DNA. Germline CDR1 and CDR2: MNHEY and SMNVEV (reference sequence). The length of the CDR3 is 14 residues. This chain's CDR3 is CASSPTGATDTQYF.

This clonotype is called medium-sized (0.01 to 0.1%) based on its frequency. This chain connects TRBV20-1 to TRBJ2-6; TCRdb's D call, TRBD1, is unchecked because there is no DNA. Germline lookup yields CDR1 DFQATT and CDR2 SNEGSKA (reference sequence). The CDR3 is 16 residues long. The CDR3 loop reads CSASGQGAGWANVLTF.